The present TCR beta chain was sequenced within a study of regulatory T cells in long-lasting Graves disease. This clonotype was detected many times. Investigators prepared the TCR beta libraries by applying iRepertoire HTBI primers and Arm-PCR of CDR3 regions. TCRdb independently ran MiXCR on the multiplex PCR reads; one entry per CDR3 protein. The sample records approximately 350,000 distinct CDR3 sequences, 12% being singletons. The sample's time point: newly diagnosed GD, antithyroid drugs for less than 3 months. Isolated PBMC RNA provided the starting material for the TCR library. Germline loops: CDR1 MNHNS, CDR2 SASEGT. CDR3 length: 17 amino acids. V gave up 7 bases and J gave up 0 bases; unmatched junction bases: 13. These data also featured in a second study, about T cells in Graves' hyperthyroidism and ophthalmopathy.

The source material was peripheral blood mononuclear cells (PBMCs), sampled at new diagnosis, from a patient treated with antithyroid drugs. The chain recombines TRBV6-1 with TRBJ1-1; TRBD1 aligns across 8 bases. This sequence was found in a woman between 18 and 30 years old with Graves disease. DNA for the CDR3: TGTGCCAGCATATCCCAGGACAGGGAAGGGATGAACACTGAAGCTTTCTTT. Its protein product is CASISQDREGMNTEAFF.